This T cell receptor (beta chain) was profiled in a study of T cells after posttransplantation cyclophosphamide. Findings of the study overall: Recipient CMV seropositivity and CMV reactivation strongly tracked TRB clonality. Donor CD8+ memory clones often dominated recipient blood repertoires at later times.

On the day of bone marrow donation, the related graft donor provided peripheral blood. A note on this clone: Antigen specificity is unknown.

Method: immunoSEQ multiplex PCR; TCRdb's copy keeps in-frame clones and lacks some. Found here are tens of thousands of clones, no singletons; the ten largest cover roughly 2.5%. The ends were cut back, 7 bases at V and 1 base at J, with 11 bases in the middle. The CDR3 spans 14 residues. From germline, CDR1 is MNHNS and CDR2 SASEGT. This rearrangement joins TRBV6-1 to TRBJ1-5, with D maybe TRBD1 (6 bases). The clonotype was recovered from a woman aged 60-75 years in good health, CMV-negative, and a related stem cell transplant donor. Sample: PBMCs. The CDR3 loop reads CASTLDRSNQPQHF. Written as DNA, the CDR3 is TGTGCCAGCACCCTGGACAGAAGCAATCAGCCCCAGCATTTT.